This T cell receptor beta chain was found in a study of cytomegalovirus exposure and HLA in healthy donors. The PCR made use of 60 Vbeta and 13 Jbeta primers. Generated by immunoSEQ multiplex PCR, the TCRdb table keeps only in-frame clones and is missing some. Of about 160,000 clones detected, around 77% appear once; the ten largest clones hold about 1.6%. The CDR3 sequence is 17 residues long. V lost 3 bases, J lost 0 bases, and 5 bases stayed unmatched. CDR1 SGHRS and CDR2 YFSETQ come from the germline V gene. This receptor was identified in a man aged 35 to 55 in good health and CMV-seronegative. What was sequenced was PBMCs. The V call is TRBV5-1, the J call TRBJ2-1; 11 bases are shared with TRBD1. CDR3 residues: CASSSLGTGGSYNEQFF. As DNA, the CDR3 is TGCGCCAGCAGCTCACTCGGGACAGGGGGCTCCTACAATGAGCAGTTCTTC. Together with reference TRBV5-1 and TRBJ2-1, the CDR3 gives the full variable domain: KAGVTQTPRYLIKTRGQQVTLSCSPISGHRSVSWYQQTPGQGLQFLFEYFSETQRNKGNFPGRFSGRQFSNSRSEMNVSTLELGDSALYLCASSSLGTGGSYNEQFFGPGTRLTVL.